Described below is a single TCR beta chain sequence and its context. Profiling relied on immunoSEQ multiplex PCR, and the TCRdb table lists in-frame clones only, not all of them. This table holds about 200,000 clones, roughly 65% found once. The sample originates from a study of cytotoxic CD8 clonotypes in ibrutinib-treated CLL. The germline V gene encodes CDR1 GTSNPN and CDR2 SVGIG (reference sequence). Trimming shortened V by 2 bases and J by 7 bases, and 11 bases separated the two germline ends. This CDR3 contains 13 residues. This clonotype was obtained from a human donor with chronic lymphocytic leukemia. The material was PBMCs, obtained after 12 months of ibrutinib treatment. This rearrangement joins TRBV30 to TRBJ2-2; no clear D gene. Here the CDR3 reads CAWSPYSGGELFF. Here the CDR3 DNA reads TGTGCCTGGAGTCCCTATTCGGGCGGGGAGCTGTTTTTT.